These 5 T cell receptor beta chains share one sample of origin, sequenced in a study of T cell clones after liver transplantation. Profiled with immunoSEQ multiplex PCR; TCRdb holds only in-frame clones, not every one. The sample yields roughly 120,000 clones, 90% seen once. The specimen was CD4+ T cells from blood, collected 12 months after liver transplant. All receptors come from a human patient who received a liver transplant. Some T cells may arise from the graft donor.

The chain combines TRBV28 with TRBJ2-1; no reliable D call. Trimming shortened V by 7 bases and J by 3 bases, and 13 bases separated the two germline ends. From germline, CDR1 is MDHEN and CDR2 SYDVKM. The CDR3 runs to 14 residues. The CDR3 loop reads CASTKGGFYNEQFF. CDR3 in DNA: TGTGCCAGCACCAAGGGTGGGTTCTACAATGAGCAGTTCTTC.

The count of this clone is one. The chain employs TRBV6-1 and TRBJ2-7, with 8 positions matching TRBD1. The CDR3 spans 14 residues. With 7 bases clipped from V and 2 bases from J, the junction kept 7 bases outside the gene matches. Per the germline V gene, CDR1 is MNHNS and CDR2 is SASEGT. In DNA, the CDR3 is TGTGCCAGCACCATAGGACAGGGCGCCTACGAGCAGTACTTC. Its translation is CASTIGQGAYEQYF.

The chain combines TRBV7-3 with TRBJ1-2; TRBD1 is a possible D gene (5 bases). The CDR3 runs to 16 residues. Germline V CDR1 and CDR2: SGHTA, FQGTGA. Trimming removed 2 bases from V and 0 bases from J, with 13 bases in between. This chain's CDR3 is CASSLRRQGPNYGYTF. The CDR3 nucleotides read TGTGCCAGCAGCTTACGTCGCCAGGGTCCTAACTATGGCTACACCTTC. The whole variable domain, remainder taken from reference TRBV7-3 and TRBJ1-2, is GAGVSQTPSNKVTEKGKYVELRCDPISGHTALYWYRQSLGQGPEFLIYFQGTGAADDSGLPNDRFFAVRPEGSVSTLKIQRTERGDSAVYLCASSLRRQGPNYGYTFGSGTRLTVV.

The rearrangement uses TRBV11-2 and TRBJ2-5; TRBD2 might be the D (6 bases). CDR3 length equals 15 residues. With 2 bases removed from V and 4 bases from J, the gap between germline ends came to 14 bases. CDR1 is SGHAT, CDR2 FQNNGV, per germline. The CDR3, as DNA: TGTGCCAGCAGCTTAAATACCGGCGGGGCAGAGACCCAGTACTTC. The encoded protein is CASSLNTGGAETQYF. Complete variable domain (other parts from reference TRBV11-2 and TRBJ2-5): EAGVAQSPRYKIIEKRQSVAFWCNPISGHATLYWYQQILGQGPKLLIQFQNNGVVDDSQLPKDRFSAERLKGVDSTLKIQPAKLEDSAVYLCASSLNTGGAETQYFGPGTRLLVL.

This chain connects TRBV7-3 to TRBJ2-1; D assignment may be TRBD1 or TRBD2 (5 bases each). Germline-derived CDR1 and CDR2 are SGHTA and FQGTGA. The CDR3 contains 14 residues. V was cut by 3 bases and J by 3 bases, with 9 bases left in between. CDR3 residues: CASSFRGYYNEQFF. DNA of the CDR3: TGTGCCAGCAGCTTCCGGGGCTACTACAATGAGCAGTTCTTC.